Sample share makes the clone carrying this T cell receptor beta chain medium-sized. The antigen is undetermined. The treatment denotes: 10-day PBMC culture with coronavirus spike peptide pools or control peptides (ViraFEST assay). Sequencing of the DNA from cultured CD4+ T cells was carried out with the Oncomine TCR Beta short-read assay. TCRdb analysed the PCR reads with MiXCR anew, one entry per CDR3 protein. The table has 17,000 or so distinct CDR3 sequences, under 25% seen once. The sample comes from a study of vaccination and CD4 T cells after COVID-19. Study information: The stimulus for the cells was overlapping spike peptides derived from SARS-CoV-2, HCoV-NL63, HCoV-OC43 and HCoV-229E. The authors gave control cultures a CEFX pool, an HIV-1 Nef pool, or no peptide.

Whole-study findings and limits: Among convalescent patients, a median 86.3% of reactive clones emerged only after vaccination.

Deletions cut 5 bases from V and 0 bases from J, with 7 bases between. This CDR3 has 13 residues. Germline CDR1 MNHEY, CDR2 SMNVEV (reference sequence). This TCR was recovered from a human donor with COVID-19. Sequenced: cultured CD4+ T cells from blood. This chain links TRBV27 with TRBJ1-1; D unclear. The CDR3 DNA reads as TGTGCCAGCAGTCGAGGGCTGAACACTGAAGCTTTCTTT. Translated: CASSRGLNTEAFF.